This TCR beta chain was sequenced for a study of blood T cell repertoires in COVID-19. Sequencing was performed with immunoSEQ multiplex PCR; in TCRdb, only in-frame clones are kept and a portion is missing. This table has 110,000 or so clones, just under 90% appearing once. CDR3 size: 13 residues. V shed 2 bases and J shed 1 base, with 5 bases lying between them. The sequence derives from a woman aged 45 to 65 with acute or convalescent COVID-19. This rearrangement joins TRBV12-3 or TRBV12-4 to TRBJ2-5; no clear D gene. The source material was peripheral blood. The CDR3 sequence: CASSLNSQETQYF. The CDR3 DNA sequence: TGTGCCAGCAGTTTAAACAGCCAAGAGACCCAGTACTTC.